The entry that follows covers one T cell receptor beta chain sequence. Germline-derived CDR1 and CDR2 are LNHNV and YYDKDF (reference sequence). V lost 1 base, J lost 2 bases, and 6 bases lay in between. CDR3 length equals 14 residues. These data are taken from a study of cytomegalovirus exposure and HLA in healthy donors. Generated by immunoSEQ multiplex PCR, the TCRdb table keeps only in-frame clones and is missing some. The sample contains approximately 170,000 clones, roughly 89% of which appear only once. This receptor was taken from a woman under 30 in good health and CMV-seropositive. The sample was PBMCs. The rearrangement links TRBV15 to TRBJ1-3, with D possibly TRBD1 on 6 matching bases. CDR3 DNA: TGTGCCACCAGCAGAGGGGACACTGGAAACACCATATATTTT. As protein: CATSRGDTGNTIYF.